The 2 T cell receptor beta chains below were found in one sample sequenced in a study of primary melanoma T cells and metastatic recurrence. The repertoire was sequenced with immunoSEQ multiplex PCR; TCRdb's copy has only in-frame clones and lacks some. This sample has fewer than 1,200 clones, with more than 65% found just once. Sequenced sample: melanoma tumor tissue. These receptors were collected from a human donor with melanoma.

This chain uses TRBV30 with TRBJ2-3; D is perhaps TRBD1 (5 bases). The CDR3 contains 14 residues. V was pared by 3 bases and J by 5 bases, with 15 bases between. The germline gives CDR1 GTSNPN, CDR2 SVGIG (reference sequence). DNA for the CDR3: TGTGCCTGGAGGAAGGGGCCACACGGAGATACGCAGTATTTT. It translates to CAWRKGPHGDTQYF.

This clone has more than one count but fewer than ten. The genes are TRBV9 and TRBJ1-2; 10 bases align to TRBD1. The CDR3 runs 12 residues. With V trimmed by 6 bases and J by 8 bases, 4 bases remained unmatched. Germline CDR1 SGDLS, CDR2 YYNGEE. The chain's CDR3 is CASTGTGDGYTF. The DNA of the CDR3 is TGTGCCAGCACAGGGACAGGGGACGGCTACACCTTC.